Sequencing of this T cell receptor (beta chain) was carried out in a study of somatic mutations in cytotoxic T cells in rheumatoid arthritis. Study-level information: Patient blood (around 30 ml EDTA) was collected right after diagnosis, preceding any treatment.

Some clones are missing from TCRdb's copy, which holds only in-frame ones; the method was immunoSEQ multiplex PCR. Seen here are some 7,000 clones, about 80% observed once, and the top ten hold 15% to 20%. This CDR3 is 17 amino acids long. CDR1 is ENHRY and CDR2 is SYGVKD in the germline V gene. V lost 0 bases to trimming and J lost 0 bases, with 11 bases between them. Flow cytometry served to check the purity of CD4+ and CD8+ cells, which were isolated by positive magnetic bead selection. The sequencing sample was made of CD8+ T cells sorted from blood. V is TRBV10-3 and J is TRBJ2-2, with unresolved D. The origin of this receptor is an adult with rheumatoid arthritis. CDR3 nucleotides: TGTGCCATCAGTGAGTCGCCAGCGTCCCCGAACACCGGGGAGCTGTTTTTT. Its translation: CAISESPASPNTGELFF.